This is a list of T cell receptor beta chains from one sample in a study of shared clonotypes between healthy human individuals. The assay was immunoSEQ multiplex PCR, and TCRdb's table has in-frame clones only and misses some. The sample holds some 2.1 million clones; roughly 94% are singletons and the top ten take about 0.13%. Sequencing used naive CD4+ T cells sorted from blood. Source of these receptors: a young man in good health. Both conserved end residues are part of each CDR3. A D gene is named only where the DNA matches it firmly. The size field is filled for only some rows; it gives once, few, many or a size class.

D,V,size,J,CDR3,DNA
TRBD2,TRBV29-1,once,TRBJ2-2,CSVVNRSGSTGELFF,TGCAGCGTTGTGAACCGTAGCGGGAGTACCGGGGAGCTGTTTTTT
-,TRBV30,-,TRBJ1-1,CAWRVQMNTEAFF,TGTGCCTGGAGGGTACAGATGAACACTGAAGCTTTCTTT
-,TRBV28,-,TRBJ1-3,CASSSGYYSGNTIYF,TGTGCCAGCAGCTCAGGGTACTACTCTGGAAACACCATATATTTT
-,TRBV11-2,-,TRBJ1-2,CASSLGLSSGGYTF,TGTGCCAGCAGCTTAGGATTAAGCAGCGGTGGCTACACCTTC
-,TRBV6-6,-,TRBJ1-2,CASSSGYGYTF,TGTGCCAGCAGTTCGGGATATGGCTACACCTTC
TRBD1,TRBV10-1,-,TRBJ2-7,CASSEQTGGNYEQYF,TGCGCCAGCAGTGAGCAGACAGGGGGGAACTACGAGCAGTACTTC
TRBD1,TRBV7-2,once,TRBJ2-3,CASRQGALDTQYF,TGTGCCAGCAGGCAGGGGGCTTTAGATACGCAGTATTTT
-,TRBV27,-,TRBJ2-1,CASSFRGGPNNEQFF,TGTGCCAGCAGTTTCAGGGGTGGACCCAACAATGAGCAGTTCTTC
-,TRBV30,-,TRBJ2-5,CAWNVPRDKDTQYF,TGTGCCTGGAACGTGCCCCGGGACAAGGACACCCAGTACTTC
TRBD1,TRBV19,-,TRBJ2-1,CASSIAQGVGAYNEQFF,TGTGCCAGTAGTATAGCACAGGGGGTTGGGGCCTACAATGAGCAGTTCTTC
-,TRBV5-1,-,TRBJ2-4,CASSAGQVEDIQYF,TGCGCCAGCAGCGCGGGGCAGGTCGAGGACATTCAGTACTTC
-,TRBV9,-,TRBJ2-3,CASSVQVERATDTQYF,TGTGCCAGCAGCGTCCAGGTGGAGCGGGCCACAGATACGCAGTATTTT
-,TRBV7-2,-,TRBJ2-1,CASSPEAGRGEQFF,TGTGCCAGCAGCCCAGAGGCGGGCCGGGGGGAGCAGTTCTTC
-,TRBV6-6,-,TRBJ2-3,CASNDRGTTGDTQYF,TGTGCCAGCAACGATAGGGGGACTACAGGGGATACGCAGTATTTT
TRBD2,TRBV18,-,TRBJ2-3,CASSLISGGAGSTDTQYF,TGTGCCAGCTCACTGATTAGCGGGGGGGCCGGGTCGACAGATACGCAGTATTTT
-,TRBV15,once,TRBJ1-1,CATSRDPLDTEAFF,TGTGCCACCAGCAGAGATCCCCTCGACACTGAAGCTTTCTTT
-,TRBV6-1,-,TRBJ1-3,CASSDGGTGNTIYF,TGTGCCAGCAGTGATGGGGGAACTGGAAACACCATATATTTT
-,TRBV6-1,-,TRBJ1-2,CASSASRANYGYTF,TGTGCCAGCAGTGCGTCCAGAGCTAACTATGGCTACACCTTC
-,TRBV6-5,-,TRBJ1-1,CASSYSQGDTEAFF,TGTGCCAGCAGTTACTCTCAGGGAGATACTGAAGCTTTCTTT
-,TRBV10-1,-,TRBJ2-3,CASQMGGGLDTQYF,TGCGCCAGCCAGATGGGGGGGGGCCTAGATACGCAGTATTTT
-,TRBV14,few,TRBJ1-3,CASSLSPRPTSGNTIYF,TGTGCCAGCAGCCTAAGCCCCAGACCAACCTCTGGAAACACCATATATTTT
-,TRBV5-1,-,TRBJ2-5,CASSRTSPETQYF,TGCGCCAGCAGCAGAACTAGTCCGGAGACCCAGTACTTC
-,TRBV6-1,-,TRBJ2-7,CASRQGIYEQYF,TGTGCCAGCAGACAGGGTATCTACGAGCAGTACTTC
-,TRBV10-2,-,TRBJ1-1,CASRGVPDRQREAFF,TGCGCCAGCAGGGGGGTCCCGGACAGACAACGTGAAGCTTTCTTT
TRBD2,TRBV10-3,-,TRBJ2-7,CAISGLAGVSYEQYF,TGTGCCATCAGTGGACTAGCGGGAGTGTCCTACGAGCAGTACTTC
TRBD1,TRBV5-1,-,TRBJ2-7,CASSLTTGGPSYEQYF,TGCGCCAGCAGCTTAACCACAGGGGGCCCCTCCTACGAGCAGTACTTC
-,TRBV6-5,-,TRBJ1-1,CASSYSGLQGTEAFF,TGTGCCAGCAGTTACTCGGGCCTGCAGGGCACTGAAGCTTTCTTT
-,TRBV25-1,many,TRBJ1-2,CASSDTNYGYTF,TGTGCCAGCAGTGATACTAACTATGGCTACACCTTC
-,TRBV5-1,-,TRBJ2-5,CASQFRLAGQETQYF,TGCGCCAGCCAGTTTAGGTTGGCAGGCCAAGAGACCCAGTACTTC
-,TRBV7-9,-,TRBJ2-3,CASSRAPSTDTQYF,TGTGCCAGCAGCAGGGCCCCGTCAACGGATACGCAGTATTTT
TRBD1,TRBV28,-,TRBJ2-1,CASSLLRGRYNEQFF,TGTGCCAGCAGTTTATTGAGGGGGCGCTACAATGAGCAGTTCTTC
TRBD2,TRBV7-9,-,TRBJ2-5,CASSRGLGETQYF,TGTGCCAGCAGCCGAGGACTAGGAGAGACCCAGTACTTC
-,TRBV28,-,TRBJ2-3,CASPKRGGVSTDTQYF,TGTGCCAGCCCGAAGAGGGGCGGGGTGAGCACAGATACGCAGTATTTT
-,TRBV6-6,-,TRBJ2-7,CASSGRDGSPYEQYF,TGTGCCAGCAGTGGCCGGGACGGAAGCCCCTACGAGCAGTACTTC
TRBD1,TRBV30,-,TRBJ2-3,CAWFRGGGGTDTQYF,TGTGCCTGGTTCCGAGGGGGCGGTGGGACAGATACGCAGTATTTT
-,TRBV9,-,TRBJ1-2,CASSVQEGYGYTF,TGTGCCAGCAGCGTGCAGGAAGGCTATGGCTACACCTTC
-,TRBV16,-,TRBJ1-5,CASSQRQPQHF,TGTGCCAGCAGCCAACGGCAGCCCCAGCATTTT
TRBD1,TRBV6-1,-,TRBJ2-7,CASSEVHRGYEQYF,TGTGCCAGCAGTGAAGTTCACAGGGGCTACGAGCAGTACTTC
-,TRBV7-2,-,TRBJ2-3,CASSLKAASTDTQYF,TGTGCCAGCAGCTTGAAGGCAGCTAGCACAGATACGCAGTATTTT
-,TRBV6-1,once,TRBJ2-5,CASRIQPQETQYF,TGTGCCAGCAGAATTCAACCCCAAGAGACCCAGTACTTC
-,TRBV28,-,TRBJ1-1,CASSFVSLSGEAFF,TGTGCCAGCAGTTTTGTTTCTTTGTCAGGTGAAGCTTTCTTT
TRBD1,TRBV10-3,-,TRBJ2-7,CAIDRDRGSEQYF,TGTGCCATCGACCGGGACAGGGGTAGCGAGCAGTACTTC
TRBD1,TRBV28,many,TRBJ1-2,CASSLSFRQGGGGYTF,TGTGCCAGCAGTTTATCCTTCCGACAGGGAGGTGGTGGCTACACCTTC
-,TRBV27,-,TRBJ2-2,CATRLGPNTGELFF,TGTGCCACCCGACTGGGACCGAACACCGGGGAGCTGTTTTTT
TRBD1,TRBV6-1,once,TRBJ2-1,CASSALGQGVMNEQFF,TGTGCCAGCAGTGCGTTGGGACAGGGGGTCATGAATGAGCAGTTCTTC
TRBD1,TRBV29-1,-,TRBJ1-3,CSVVNPGQGGNTIYF,TGCAGCGTTGTCAACCCGGGACAGGGAGGAAACACCATATATTTT